These 6 T cell receptor beta chains came from one sample sequenced in a study of identical twins (dated by TCRdb to about 2016). Library construction relied on 5' RACE. Sequenced using an Illumina HiSeq 2000. TCRdb ran its own pipeline on the public reads, namely fastp trimming at Q25 and MiXCR clone calling, and kept in-frame beta chains. CDR3 protein sequences are deduplicated, and each keeps its most common genes and DNA. The sample table contains hundreds of thousands of distinct CDR3 sequences; only one count was recorded for roughly 18% of them. The top ten clones comprise 13% of the sample. Another study also made use of these data, one on T cells expressing NK-cell markers.

Sequenced input: PBMCs. The source is a woman between 18 and 30 years old in good health.

This clonotype was counted at least ten times. The chain links TRBV5-1 to TRBJ2-1; 14 nucleotides match TRBD2. V lost 3 bases and J lost 7; bases outside the gene matches: 6. This CDR3 contains 16 residues. Germline CDR1 and CDR2: SGHRS and YFSETQ. The CDR3 nucleotides are TGCGCCAGCAGCTCCCGACTAGCGGGAGGGGGGAATGAGCAGTTCTTC. As protein: CASSSRLAGGGNEQFF.

The rearrangement uses TRBV11-2 and TRBJ2-6; D may correspond to TRBD1 or TRBD2 (5 bases each). The germline gives CDR1 SGHAT, CDR2 FQNNGV. The germline V and J ends were trimmed by 2 bases and 12 bases, with 20 bases remaining between them. The length of the CDR3 is 16 residues. Here the CDR3 reads CASSLTGGIGAGVLTF. The CDR3 DNA reads as TGTGCCAGCAGCTTAACTGGGGGTATAGGGGCCGGCGTCCTGACTTTC.

This clonotype was detected a few times. Germline and junction disagree at one end, which may indicate a read error. This chain joins TRBV20-1 and TRBJ2-7; 9 positions agree with TRBD1. The CDR3 spans 13 residues. The germline CDR1 and CDR2 sequences are DFQATT and SNEGSKA (reference sequence). The CDR3 DNA follows: TGCAGTGCGGATACAGGGGGCTCCCACGAGCAGTACTTC. Translation: CSADTGGSHEQYF.

This clonotype was counted only a few times. The V gene is TRBV5-5, the J gene TRBJ2-1; 7 bases are a match to TRBD1. Germline V gene sequence: CDR1 SGHKS, CDR2 YYEKEE (reference sequence). The CDR3 is 13 amino acids. V was clipped by 2 bases and J by 8 bases; unmatched bases: 4. The CDR3 region is CASSFTGVDEQFF. The CDR3, as DNA: TGTGCCAGCAGCTTTACAGGGGTAGATGAGCAGTTCTTC.

This clonotype was observed a single time. This chain links TRBV12-3 or TRBV12-4 with TRBJ2-2; D may correspond to TRBD1 or TRBD2 (5 bases each). Trimming took 2 bases from V and 5 from J, leaving 18 bases between them. The CDR3 has 17 residues. The CDR3 DNA is TGTGCCAGCAGTTTACTTCGGGGACCGCCGGGAACCGGGGAGCTGTTTTTT. Translating gives CASSLLRGPPGTGELFF.

This clonotype was seen a handful of times. V is TRBV6-5 and J is TRBJ1-1, with D perhaps matching TRBD1 (5 bases). The CDR3 covers 14 residues. Germline CDR1 is MNHEY and CDR2 is SVGAGI. V was trimmed by 2 bases and J by 5 bases, leaving 12 bases between them. The CDR3 spells CASSYGQGGTEAFF. The CDR3 coding sequence is TGTGCCAGCAGTTACGGGCAGGGCGGGACTGAAGCTTTCTTT.